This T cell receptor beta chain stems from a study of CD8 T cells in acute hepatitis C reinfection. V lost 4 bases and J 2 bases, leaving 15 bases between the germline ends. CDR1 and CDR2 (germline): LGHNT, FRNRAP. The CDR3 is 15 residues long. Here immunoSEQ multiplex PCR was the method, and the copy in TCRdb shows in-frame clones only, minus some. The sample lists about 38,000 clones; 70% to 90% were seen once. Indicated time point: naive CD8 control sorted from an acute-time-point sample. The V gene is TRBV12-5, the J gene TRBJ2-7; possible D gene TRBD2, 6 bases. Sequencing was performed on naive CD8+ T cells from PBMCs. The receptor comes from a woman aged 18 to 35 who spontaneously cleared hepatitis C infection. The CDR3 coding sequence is TGTGCTAGTGGTTCCCCGGACGGGAGAACCTACGAGCAGTACTTC. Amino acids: CASGSPDGRTYEQYF.